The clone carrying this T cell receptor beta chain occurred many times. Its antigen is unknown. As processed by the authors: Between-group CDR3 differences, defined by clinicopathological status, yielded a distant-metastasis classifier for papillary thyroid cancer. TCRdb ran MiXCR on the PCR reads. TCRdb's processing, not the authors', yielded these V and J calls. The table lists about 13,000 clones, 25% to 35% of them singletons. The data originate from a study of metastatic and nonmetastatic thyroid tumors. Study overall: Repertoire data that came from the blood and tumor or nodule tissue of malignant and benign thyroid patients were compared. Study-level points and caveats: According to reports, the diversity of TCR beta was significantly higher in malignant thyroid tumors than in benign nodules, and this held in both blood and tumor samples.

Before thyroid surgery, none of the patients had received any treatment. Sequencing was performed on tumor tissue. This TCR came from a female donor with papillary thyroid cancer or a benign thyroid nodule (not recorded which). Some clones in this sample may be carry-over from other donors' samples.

Here the CDR3 reads CASSPSPGTPYGYTF. The CDR3 region has the DNA TGTGCCAGCAGCCCGTCGCCAGGGACTCCCTATGGCTACACCTTC. The chain links TRBV4-2 to TRBJ1-2, with a tentative D call TRBD1 (5 bases). The V end lost 4 bases, the J end lost 4 bases, and 16 bases lay between the germline ends. The CDR3 sequence is 15 residues long. Germline lookup yields CDR1 LGHNA and CDR2 YNFKEQ.